This T cell receptor beta chain is from a study of brain T cells in children with intractable seizures (dated by TCRdb to about 2021). As for the study more broadly: A NanoString immunology panel was first used to screen resected brain tissue from more than 40 pediatric epilepsy surgery cases for immune gene transcripts. Of the roughly 12 selected surgery cases, pre-surgery blood was also sequenced for eight, so four had brain tissue only. Here is what the overall study found, with its caveats: Sequencing depth differed between pre- and post-surgery blood, so clones missing from the pre-surgery sample may reflect undersampling. Viral specificity was inferred only from CDR3 sequence similarity, and patients' HCMV serostatus was unknown.

The immunoSEQ assay was applied to genomic DNA to generate the TCR beta chain sequences. Per the original workflow: Any CDR3 sequence that did not begin with the conserved framework cysteine at position 104 was removed by hand. Clonality was calculated as one minus the normalized Shannon's Diversity Index, with values ranging from 0 (maximal diversity) to 1 (oligoclonal). Chi-squared comparison-of-proportions tests assessed whether the same CDR3 differed in frequency between samples, such as brain versus blood. Public clonotypes were identified through searches of immuneACCESS, and similarity to known antiviral clonotypes was evaluated with the VDJdb browser. Not all clones reach the TCRdb copy of this immuneACCESS table, which keeps in-frame sequences only. Checked studies attribute under half of the gap to unresolved V genes and leave the rest unexplained. V and J calls and clone size are given by that table; D and trimming were obtained from the DNA. In this sample the table shows some 64,000 clones, 90% to 97% of which occur a single time. The top ten clones comprise 0.35% to 0.4% of the sample.

The time point label for this specimen denotes: resected brain tissue, or blood drawn just prior to surgery. The surgery cases that showed the highest brain T cell transcript signatures were chosen for TCR beta chain sequencing of brain tissue, and of blood when it was available. Before surgery, the patients had been given at least one anti-epileptic drug. TCR-sequenced patients were children with drug-resistant epilepsy due to tuberous sclerosis complex, focal cortical dysplasia, Rasmussen encephalitis or hemimegalencephaly. Blood was drawn right before the epilepsy surgery. The Monarch genomic DNA purification kit was used to extract bulk genomic DNA from unsorted brain tissue and whole blood. From cysteine to phenylalanine, the CDR3 is 15 amino acids long. Only CDR3 DNA remains: 45 bases, in frame from the first base. V loses 0 bases, J loses 6 bases, and the germline ends lie 14 bases apart. As encoded in the germline V gene, CDR1 is MGHRA while CDR2 is YSYEKL.

Regarding this clone: It lacks a known antigen. Base qualities are not provided; no much larger clone lies one nucleotide away.

The receptor was derived from a boy in the first two years of life with focal cortical dysplasia and intractable seizures. The V gene is TRBV4-1 and the J gene is TRBJ1-2; a confident D gene designation cannot be given. Sequenced here: peripheral blood, sampled at surgery. The DNA sequence is as follows: TGCGCCAGCAGCCAAGATACCCCCCAAAGGCATGGCTACACCTTC. Its product reads: CASSQDTPQRHGYTF.